The 11 T cell receptor beta chains in this list originate from one sample, sequenced in a study of blood T cells in healthy people across ages. Next came a second PCR, run for about 7 to 12 cycles, which used a sample-barcoded 5' primer along with a J-beta primer mix. TCRdb reprocessed the 5' RACE reads with MiXCR, giving one entry per CDR3 protein. Of hundreds of thousands of distinct CDR3 sequences in the sample, around half are singletons; the top ten hold approximately 25%. Sequencing input: blood. The receptors originated from a man older than 75 in good health.

Comments on this clonotype: The junction and the germline gene differ at one end; a read error may be behind it. The rearrangement uses TRBV20-1 and TRBJ2-1; D remains unclear. Germline V gene sequence: CDR1 DFQATT, CDR2 SNEGSKA (reference sequence). This CDR3 region has 14 residues. The CDR3 is CSALDRSSCNEQFF. The CDR3 DNA reads as TGCAGTGCCTTGGACCGAAGCTCCTGCAATGAGCAGTTCTTC.

This chain connects TRBV29-1 to TRBJ2-5; 8 positions agree with TRBD1. There are 13 residues in the CDR3. The V and J ends lost 8 bases and 5 bases, in that order; junction bases with no gene match: 10. Germline CDR1 and CDR2: SQVTM and ANQGSEA. The CDR3 reads CSYNRGTPETQYF. Written as DNA, the CDR3 is TGCAGCTACAACAGGGGGACCCCGGAGACCCAGTACTTC.

This clonotype was detected many times. The chain uses TRBV6-6 and TRBJ1-5, with 7 positions matching TRBD1. Trimming cost V 5 bases and J 2 bases; bases outside gene matches: 3. Per germline, CDR1 MNHNY and CDR2 SVGAGI (reference sequence). The CDR3 has 14 amino acids. The CDR3 DNA is TGTGCCAGCAGTCTTGGACAGGGCAATCAGCCCCAGCATTTT. Its translation is CASSLGQGNQPQHF.

The gene calls are TRBV12-3 or TRBV12-4 and TRBJ2-1; 11 bases match TRBD2. This CDR3 is 14 amino acids long. V trimming: 3 bases; J trimming: 15 bases; junction bases outside the gene matches: 10. The CDR3 loop is CASSLGNSGGALFF. CDR3 DNA: TGTGCCAGCAGTTTGGGGAATAGCGGGGGGGCTCTGTTCTTC.

J is TRBJ2-1 and V is TRBV2; D may be TRBD2 (5 bases). V was clipped by 10 bases and J by 4 bases, with 17 bases between them. The CDR3 loop spans 14 amino acids. Germline V gene lookup returns CDR1 SNHLY and CDR2 FYNNEI. The CDR3 sequence is CAITPGNTYNEQFF. The DNA for the CDR3 is TGTGCCATCACCCCGGGGAATACTTACAATGAGCAGTTCTTC. Complete variable domain (other parts from reference TRBV2 and TRBJ2-1): EPEVTQTPSHQVTQMGQEVILRCVPISNHLYFYWYRQILGQKVEFLVSFYNNEISEKSEIFDDQFSVERPDGSNFTLKIRSTKLEDSAMYFCAITPGNTYNEQFFGPGTRLTVL.

There are many counts of this clonotype. The chain uses TRBV4-3 and TRBJ2-1, with a possible D match to TRBD2 (6 bases). The CDR3 has 15 residues. Trimming cost V 0 bases and J 1 base, with 7 bases left between them. Germline V gives CDR1 LGHNA, CDR2 YSLEER. The chain's CDR3 is CASSQDRGSYNEQFF. The DNA for the CDR3 is TGCGCCAGCAGCCAAGACCGGGGGTCCTACAATGAGCAGTTCTTC.

The rearrangement links TRBV29-1 to TRBJ1-3; 9 nucleotides agree with TRBD1. Germline CDR1 and CDR2: SQVTM and ANQGSEA. The CDR3 totals 14 residues. The ends lost 6 bases at V and 7 bases at J; junction bases unmatched: 10. CDR3 DNA sequence: TGCAGCGTCGCCGGGACAGGGCTTTTGAACACCATATATTTT. Protein sequence: CSVAGTGLLNTIYF.

There are many counts of this clonotype. The chain links TRBV6-6 to TRBJ2-5, with 9 positions matching TRBD2. Germline V gene data show CDR1 as MNHNY and CDR2 as SVGAGI (reference sequence). The V and J ends lost 0 bases and 2 bases, in that order; junction bases with no gene match: 7. The CDR3 contains 17 residues. The CDR3 nucleotides are TGTGCCAGCAGTTACTCGACCTTAGCGGGAGTACAAGAGACCCAGTACTTC. This sequence encodes CASSYSTLAGVQETQYF.

The sample holds many counts of this clonotype. The chain employs TRBV7-9 and TRBJ2-1, with no clear D. This CDR3 region has 12 residues. The V end lost 8 bases, the J end lost 8 bases, and 13 bases lay between the germline ends. CDR1 and CDR2 from the germline V gene are SEHNR and FQNEAQ (reference sequence). Here the CDR3 reads CASSYPIHEQFF. The CDR3 DNA sequence: TGTGCCAGCTCCTACCCTATCCATGAGCAGTTCTTC.

CDR3 in amino acids: CATSRQSFGTSVNEQFF. CDR3 DNA: TGTGCCACCAGCAGGCAGAGTTTCGGGACTAGCGTCAATGAGCAGTTCTTC. This chain connects TRBV15 to TRBJ2-1, with 10 bases fitting TRBD2. Trimming at V came to 3 bases and at J to 6 bases, leaving 11 bases not matched to a gene. The germline V gene encodes CDR1 LNHNV and CDR2 YYDKDF (reference sequence). This CDR3 is built from 17 residues.

The chain recombines TRBV7-9 with TRBJ1-2; 9 positions match TRBD1. The CDR3 spans 14 residues. The V gene's germline CDR1 is SEHNR and CDR2 FQNEAQ (reference sequence). After removal of 5 bases from V and 4 bases from J, the junction contained 5 bases not matched to a gene. The CDR3 DNA reads TGTGCCAGCAGCCCCGGGACAGGGCTCTATGGCTACACCTTC. This encodes CASSPGTGLYGYTF.